Listed below are T cell receptor beta chains from one sample, sequenced in a study of OX40 agonist ivuxolimab in advanced cancers. The table came from immunoSEQ multiplex PCR; TCRdb's copy has only in-frame clones and leaves some out. The data hold some 100,000 clones, with around 94% observed a single time. Here the sequenced sample was CD4+ or CD8+ T cells sorted from blood, taken in a trial of the OX40 agonist ivuxolimab. The receptors stem from an adult with an advanced solid tumor such as melanoma, head and neck, liver or kidney cancer. The CDR3 runs from the conserved cysteine through the conserved F or W. The D gene is left open where the match is weak. The listing skips clone size in some rows; elsewhere it reads once, few, many or a size class.

abundance: -; j_gene: TRBJ1-6; v_gene: TRBV5-1; d_gene: -; CDR3aa: CASSWRETTYNSPLHF; CDR3nt: TGCGCCAGCAGCTGGCGCGAGACGACCTATAATTCACCCCTCCACTTT
abundance: -; j_gene: TRBJ2-5; v_gene: TRBV5-8; d_gene: TRBD1; CDR3aa: CASSAARTGMETQYF; CDR3nt: TGTGCCAGCAGCGCCGCAAGGACAGGGATGGAGACCCAGTACTTC
abundance: -; j_gene: TRBJ2-1; v_gene: TRBV10-1; d_gene: TRBD2; CDR3aa: CASAHGKLAGGDNEQFF; CDR3nt: TGCGCCAGCGCCCACGGCAAACTAGCGGGAGGGGACAATGAGCAGTTCTTC
abundance: -; j_gene: TRBJ2-1; v_gene: TRBV19; d_gene: TRBD2; CDR3aa: CASSGQLTSAVYNEQFF; CDR3nt: TGTGCCAGTAGTGGACAACTCACTAGCGCCGTCTACAATGAGCAGTTCTTC
abundance: -; j_gene: TRBJ2-7; v_gene: TRBV7-2; d_gene: TRBD2; CDR3aa: CASSLGLAGVASYEQYF; CDR3nt: TGTGCCAGCAGCTTGGGACTAGCGGGGGTAGCGTCCTACGAGCAGTACTTC
abundance: -; j_gene: TRBJ1-1; v_gene: TRBV15; d_gene: -; CDR3aa: CATSSSVRLNTEAFF; CDR3nt: TGTGCCACCAGCAGCAGCGTACGCCTGAACACTGAAGCTTTCTTT
abundance: -; j_gene: TRBJ2-3; v_gene: TRBV6-1; d_gene: -; CDR3aa: CASSEAIPDTQYF; CDR3nt: TGTGCCAGCAGTGAAGCGATCCCAGATACGCAGTATTTT
abundance: -; j_gene: TRBJ2-7; v_gene: TRBV19; d_gene: -; CDR3aa: CASSARDLAYEQYF; CDR3nt: TGTGCCAGTAGTGCCCGGGACCTTGCCTACGAGCAGTACTTC
abundance: -; j_gene: TRBJ2-1; v_gene: TRBV21-1; d_gene: -; CDR3aa: CASSDYNEQFF; CDR3nt: TGTGCCAGCAGCGACTACAATGAGCAGTTCTTC
abundance: -; j_gene: TRBJ2-7; v_gene: TRBV5-4; d_gene: -; CDR3aa: CASSSPGRTYEQYF; CDR3nt: TGTGCCAGCAGCTCCCCGGGCAGGACCTACGAGCAGTACTTC
abundance: -; j_gene: TRBJ1-5; v_gene: TRBV30; d_gene: -; CDR3aa: CAWSETGNQPQHF; CDR3nt: TGTGCCTGGAGTGAAACAGGAAATCAGCCCCAGCATTTT
abundance: -; j_gene: TRBJ2-5; v_gene: TRBV5-8; d_gene: TRBD1; CDR3aa: CASSLGTGVKETQYF; CDR3nt: TGTGCCAGCAGCTTAGGGACAGGGGTGAAAGAGACCCAGTACTTC
abundance: -; j_gene: TRBJ2-1; v_gene: TRBV7-6; d_gene: -; CDR3aa: CASSFGEDNEQFF; CDR3nt: TGTGCCAGCAGCTTCGGGGAAGACAATGAGCAGTTCTTC
abundance: -; j_gene: TRBJ2-5; v_gene: TRBV2; d_gene: -; CDR3aa: CASSEAGETQYF; CDR3nt: TGTGCCAGCAGTGAAGCGGGGGAGACCCAGTACTTC
abundance: once; j_gene: TRBJ1-4; v_gene: TRBV19; d_gene: -; CDR3aa: CASSIGGGTNEKLFF; CDR3nt: TGTGCCAGTAGTATAGGGGGCGGAACTAATGAAAAACTGTTTTTT
abundance: -; j_gene: TRBJ2-7; v_gene: TRBV29-1; d_gene: -; CDR3aa: CSVEVWTLSSYEQYF; CDR3nt: TGCAGCGTTGAAGTGTGGACACTCAGCTCCTACGAGCAGTACTTC
abundance: -; j_gene: TRBJ2-5; v_gene: TRBV4-3; d_gene: TRBD1; CDR3aa: CASSQGVSLTGEETQYF; CDR3nt: TGCGCCAGCAGCCAAGGGGTTTCGTTGACAGGGGAAGAGACCCAGTACTTC